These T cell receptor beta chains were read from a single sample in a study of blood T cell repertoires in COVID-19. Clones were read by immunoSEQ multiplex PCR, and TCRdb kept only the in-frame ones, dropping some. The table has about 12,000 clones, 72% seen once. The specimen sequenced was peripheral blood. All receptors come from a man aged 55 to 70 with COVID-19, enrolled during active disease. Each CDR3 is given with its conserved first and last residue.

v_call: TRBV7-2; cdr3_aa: CASSFASYTGELFF
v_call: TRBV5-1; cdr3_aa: CASSLEQGRDEQFF
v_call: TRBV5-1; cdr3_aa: CASSLRTSGDNEQFF
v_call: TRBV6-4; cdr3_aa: CASTIEQGRNQPQHF
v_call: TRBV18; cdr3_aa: CASSPGTGLGETQYF
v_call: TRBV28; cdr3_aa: CASTTYGVGNQPQHF
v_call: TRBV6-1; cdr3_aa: CASSEAGTGHYEQYF
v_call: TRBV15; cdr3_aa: CATSRDNLAGANEQFF
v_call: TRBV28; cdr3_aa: CASSLTRGGEMNEKLFF
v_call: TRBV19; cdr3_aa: CASRADRGLGNTIYF
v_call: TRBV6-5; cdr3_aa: CASSLRGNQPQHF
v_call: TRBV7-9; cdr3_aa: CASRPSRGPGGVAGELFF
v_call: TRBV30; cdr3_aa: CAWSGVNTGELFF
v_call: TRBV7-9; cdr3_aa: CASSSGTSGTWETQYF
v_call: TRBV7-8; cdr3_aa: CASSPSTGELFF
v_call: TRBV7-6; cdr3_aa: CASSLATEGSYEQYF
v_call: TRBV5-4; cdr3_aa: CASSLAGGSPGELFF
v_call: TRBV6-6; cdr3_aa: CASTWTGGQPQHF
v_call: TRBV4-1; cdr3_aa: CASSQADTGELFF
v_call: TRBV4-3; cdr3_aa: CASSQGGYRGSGANVLTF
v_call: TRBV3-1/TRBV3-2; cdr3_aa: CASSQGGGTEAFF
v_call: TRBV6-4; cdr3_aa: CASSAPGRGQSNGYTF
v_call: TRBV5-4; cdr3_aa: CASSQLAGGSSYNEQFF
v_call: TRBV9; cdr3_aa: CASSVGPRSRGSDEQFF
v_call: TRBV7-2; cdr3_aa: CASSLGVREQFF
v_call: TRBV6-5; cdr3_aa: CASSSRGPGVQPQHF
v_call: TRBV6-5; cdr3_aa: CASSLRGGPSYEQYF
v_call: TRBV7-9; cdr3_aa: CASTWASGHGGLAKNIQYF
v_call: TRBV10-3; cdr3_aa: CAISASGGPQETQYF
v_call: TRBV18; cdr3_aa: CASSPLTSGGADTQYF
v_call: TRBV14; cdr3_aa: CASSQDITGEETQYF
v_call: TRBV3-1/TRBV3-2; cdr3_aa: CASSLSRGNTIYF
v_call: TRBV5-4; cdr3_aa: CASSPETAPPYNEQFF
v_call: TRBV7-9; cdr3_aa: CASSSNTGKSTAFF
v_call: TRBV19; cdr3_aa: CASRTEEMNTGELFF
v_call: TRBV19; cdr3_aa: CASNPRWTSGRTVAQYF
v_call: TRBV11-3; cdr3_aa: CASSGRGTSGTSPTNNEQFF
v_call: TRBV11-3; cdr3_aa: CASSLELRNEQFF
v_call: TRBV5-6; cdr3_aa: CASSTNLGTPISGANVLTF
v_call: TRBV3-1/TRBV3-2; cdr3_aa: CASSQMTSGVEQYF
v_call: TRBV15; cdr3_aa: CATSRRTGGIDEQFF
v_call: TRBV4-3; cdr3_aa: CASSHRDSRDTQYF
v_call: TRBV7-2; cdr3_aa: CASSAGGTAQPQHF
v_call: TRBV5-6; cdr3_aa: CASSLWTGPYGYTF
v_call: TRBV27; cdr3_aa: CASSLEGSETQYF
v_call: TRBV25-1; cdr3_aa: CASSVGGGADTQYF
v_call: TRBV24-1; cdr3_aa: CATSVRGRDEQYF
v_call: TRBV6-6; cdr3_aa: CASSTRNRVHLYEQYF
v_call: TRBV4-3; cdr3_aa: CASSQGNAGTDTQYF
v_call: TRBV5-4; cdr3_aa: CASSLAQGQETQYF
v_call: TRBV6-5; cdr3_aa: CASSFGTLRSNQPQHF
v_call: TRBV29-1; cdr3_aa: CSVLGIIASGDGDTQYF
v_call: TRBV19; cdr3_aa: CATSAGTQYF
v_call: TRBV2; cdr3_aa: CASREGTANYGYTF
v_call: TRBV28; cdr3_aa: CASSPQGARNQPQHF
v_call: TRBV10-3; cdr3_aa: CAIRGTASQPQHF
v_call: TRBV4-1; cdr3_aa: CASSQSFRQTTNEKLFF
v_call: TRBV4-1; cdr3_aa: CASSRDSPIEETQYF
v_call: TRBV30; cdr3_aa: CAWSVRGSRGETQYF
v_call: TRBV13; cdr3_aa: CASSRTGDEDTDTQYF